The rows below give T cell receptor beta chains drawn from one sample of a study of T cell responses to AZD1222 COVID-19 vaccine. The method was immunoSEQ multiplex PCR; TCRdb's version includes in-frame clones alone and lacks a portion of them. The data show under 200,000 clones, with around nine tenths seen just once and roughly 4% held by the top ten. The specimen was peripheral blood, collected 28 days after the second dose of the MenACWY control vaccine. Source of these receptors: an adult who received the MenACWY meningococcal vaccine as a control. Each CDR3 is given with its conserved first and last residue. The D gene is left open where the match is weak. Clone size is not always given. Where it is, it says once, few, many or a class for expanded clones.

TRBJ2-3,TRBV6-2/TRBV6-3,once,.,TGTGCCAGCAGTGGGGATACGCAGTATTTT,CASSGDTQYF
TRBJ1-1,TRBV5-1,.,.,TGCGCCAGCAGCTTGGAGGGTCTTACTGAAGCTTTCTTT,CASSLEGLTEAFF
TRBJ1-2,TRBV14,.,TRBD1,TGTGCCAGCAGCCAGATGACAGGGATTTATGGCTACACCTTC,CASSQMTGIYGYTF
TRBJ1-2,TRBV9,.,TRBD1,TGTGCCAGCAGCGTAGCTGACAGGGATCCGTTTGGCTACACCTTC,CASSVADRDPFGYTF
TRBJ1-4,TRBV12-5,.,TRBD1,TGTGCTAGTGGCCCGGGACAGGGGGATGAAAAACTGTTTTTT,CASGPGQGDEKLFF
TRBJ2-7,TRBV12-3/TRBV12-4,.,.,TGTGCCAGCAGTTTGATACCCTACGAGCAGTACTTC,CASSLIPYEQYF
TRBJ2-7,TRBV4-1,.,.,TGCGCCAGCAGCCCTGAGGGAAGACTCTCCTACGAGCAGTACTTC,CASSPEGRLSYEQYF
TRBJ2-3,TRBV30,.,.,TGTGCCTGGACCAGGACTAACACAGATACGCAGTATTTT,CAWTRTNTDTQYF
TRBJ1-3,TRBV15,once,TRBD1,TGTGCCACCAGCAGAGACCCGGGACAGGGGGCCGGATCGGCCGAATATTTT,CATSRDPGQGAGSAEYF
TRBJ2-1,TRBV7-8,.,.,TGTGCCAGCAGCTTAACGGCGGGACCAAGAAATGAGCAGTTCTTC,CASSLTAGPRNEQFF
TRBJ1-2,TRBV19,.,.,TGTGCCAGTAGTATAGAAGGGCCCGGCAGGGGAGACTATGGCTACACCTTC,CASSIEGPGRGDYGYTF
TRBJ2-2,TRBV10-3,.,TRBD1,TGTGCCATCAGTGACTCATCCCTTGGGACAGGGGGTATTGGGGAGCTGTTTTTT,CAISDSSLGTGGIGELFF
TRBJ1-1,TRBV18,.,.,TGTGCCAGCTCACCAAATTATCAAGCGAACACTGAAGCTTTCTTT,CASSPNYQANTEAFF
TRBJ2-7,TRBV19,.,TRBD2,TGTGCCAGTACGGAGGCGGGAGGGCTAACCTACGAGCAGTACTTC,CASTEAGGLTYEQYF
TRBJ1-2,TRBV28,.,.,TGTGCCAGCAGCCAGGCTGGCTATGGCTACACCTTC,CASSQAGYGYTF
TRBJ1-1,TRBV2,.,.,TGTGCCAGCAGTCGAAACATGAACACTGAAGCTTTCTTT,CASSRNMNTEAFF
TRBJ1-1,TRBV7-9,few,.,TGTGCCAGCATCGAAGCGCGGGGATTCGCTGAAGCTTTCTTT,CASIEARGFAEAFF
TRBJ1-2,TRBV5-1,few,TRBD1,TGCGCCAGCAGCTTGAGTTTGGAGGGGGCGCGGGGCTACACCTTC,CASSLSLEGARGYTF
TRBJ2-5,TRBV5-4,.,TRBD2,TGTGCCAGCAGCCTGACCGGGGGGGAGACCCAGTACTTC,CASSLTGGETQYF
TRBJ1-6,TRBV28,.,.,TGTGCCAGCAGCCTCACAAAGGGGGGCAGCTCCTATAATTCACCCCTCCACTTT,CASSLTKGGSSYNSPLHF
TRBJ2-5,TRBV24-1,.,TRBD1,TGTGCCACCAGTGAACCTACAGGGGACGTAAGAGAGACCCAGTACTTC,CATSEPTGDVRETQYF
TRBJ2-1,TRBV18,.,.,TGTGCCAGCTCACCACCCTCCGACTACAATGAGCAGTTCTTC,CASSPPSDYNEQFF
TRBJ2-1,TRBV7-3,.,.,TGTGCCAGCAGCGCCTTGGATGAGCAGTTCTTC,CASSALDEQFF
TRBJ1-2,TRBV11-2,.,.,TGTGCCAGCAGCCCCATCGGACTAGGGGGTGGCCAAGGCTACACCTTC,CASSPIGLGGGQGYTF
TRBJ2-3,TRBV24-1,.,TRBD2,TGTGCCACCAGTGACCGGACTAGCGGGAGTGGGAGGTATCTGGATACGCAGTATTTT,CATSDRTSGSGRYLDTQYF
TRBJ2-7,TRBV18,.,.,TGTGCCAGCTCACCACAGAAGAACGAGCAGTACTTC,CASSPQKNEQYF
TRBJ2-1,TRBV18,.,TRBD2,TGTGCCAGCTCACTAGGACTAGCAGATAATGAGCAGTTCTTC,CASSLGLADNEQFF
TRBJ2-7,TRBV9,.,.,TGTGCCAGCAGCCTTAGCGGAGCTACCTCCTACGAGCAGTACTTC,CASSLSGATSYEQYF
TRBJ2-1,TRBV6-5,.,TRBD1,TGTGCCAGCAGAGGGGGGACAGGGGTGAACAATGAGCAGTTCTTC,CASRGGTGVNNEQFF
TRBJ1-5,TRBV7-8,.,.,TGTGCCAGCAGCTTAAAGGCCAGCGGGTGGGGGGATCAGCCCCAGCATTTT,CASSLKASGWGDQPQHF
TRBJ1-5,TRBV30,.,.,TGTGCCTGGAGTGGTAACGGGGCTCAGCCCCAGCATTTT,CAWSGNGAQPQHF
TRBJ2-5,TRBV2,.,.,TGTGCCAGCAGGGCCGGGACGTCCATGTCGGAGACCCAGTACTTC,CASRAGTSMSETQYF
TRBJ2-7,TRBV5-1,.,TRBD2,TGCGCCAGCAGCTTGGGACTAGCGGGAGTCTACGAGCAGTACTTC,CASSLGLAGVYEQYF
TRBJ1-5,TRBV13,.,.,TGTGCCAGCAGCTTCGGGGGTGCGGGCAATCAGCCCCAGCATTTT,CASSFGGAGNQPQHF